The 8 T cell receptor beta chains below come from one sample, sequenced in a study of shared clonotypes between healthy human individuals. Profiled with immunoSEQ multiplex PCR; TCRdb holds only in-frame clones, not every one. The sample carries 2 million to 2.5 million clones, around 92% recorded once. The sample taken for sequencing was naive CD4+ T cells from PBMCs. Subset meaning: CD45RA+ positively selected. These TCRs come from a man between 18 and 35 years old in good health. Some clones in this sample may be carry-over from other donors' samples.

This clone was detected a few times. The CDR3 protein is CASSLIPSGFANTGELFF. The DNA for the CDR3 is TGTGCCAGCAGCTTAATCCCTAGCGGGTTCGCGAACACCGGGGAGCTGTTTTTT. V gene TRBV7-3 combines with J gene TRBJ2-2; TRBD2 matches 8 bases. Per germline, CDR1 SGHTA and CDR2 FQGTGA. The CDR3 consists of 18 residues. Trimming took 1 base from V and 0 from J; bases not matched to a gene: 7.

The chain recombines TRBV6-1 with TRBJ1-4; a weak D match, TRBD1 (5 bases). The CDR3 runs to 14 residues. Trimming cost V 4 bases and J 7 bases, with 13 bases left between them. CDR1 and CDR2 (germline): MNHNS, SASEGT. This CDR3 reads CASSVWQGGEKLFF. The CDR3 region has the DNA TGTGCCAGCAGTGTGTGGCAGGGCGGTGAAAAACTGTTTTTT.

The rearrangement links TRBV6-5 to TRBJ1-1, with D possibly matching TRBD1 (5 bases). This CDR3 has 15 amino acids. The V gene lost 5 bases and the J gene lost 0 bases, with 13 bases spanning the gap. The germline V gene has CDR1 MNHEY and CDR2 SVGAGI. DNA for the CDR3: TGTGCCAGCAGTCGCCTCGGGACCATGAACACTGAAGCTTTCTTT. It yields the protein CASSRLGTMNTEAFF.

V and J are TRBV19 and TRBJ1-5; D is perhaps TRBD1 (5 bases). Trimming left V 3 bases short and J 3 bases short, with 12 bases between. Germline CDR1 is LNHDA and CDR2 is SQIVND (reference sequence). The CDR3 has 15 amino acids. The CDR3 spells CASSIGRGPNQPQHF. CDR3 coding DNA: TGTGCCAGTAGTATCGGGAGGGGCCCCAATCAGCCCCAGCATTTT.

With respect to this clone: Different DNA sequences within this sample yield the same CDR3. V gene TRBV5-6 combines with J gene TRBJ2-7; weak D call: TRBD2 (6 bases). The V gene's germline CDR1 is SGHDT and CDR2 YYEEEE. Trimming stripped 0 bases from V and 1 base from J, with 8 bases between. The CDR3 covers 14 residues. CDR3 sequence reads: CASSLGLASYEQYF. CDR3 nucleotide sequence: TGTGCCAGCAGCTTGGGGCTAGCGTCCTACGAGCAGTACTTC.

The gene calls are TRBV6-1 and TRBJ1-2, with D possibly being TRBD1 (6 bases). The V and J ends lost 8 bases and 8 bases respectively, with 21 bases between them. CDR3 size: 14 residues. CDR1 and CDR2 from the germline V gene are MNHNS and SASEGT. The CDR3: CASLEQGWSSGYTF. CDR3 nucleotide sequence: TGTGCCAGCTTGGAACAGGGATGGTCGAGCGGCTACACCTTC.

The CDR3 DNA follows: TGTGCCAGCACCGGGACCCGCACAGATACGCAGTATTTT. Protein product: CASTGTRTDTQYF. This sequence joins TRBV28 and TRBJ2-3, with D perhaps matching TRBD1 or TRBD2 (5 bases each). CDR1 and CDR2 from the germline V gene are MDHEN and SYDVKM. Between the trimmed V and J ends, which lost 7 bases and 1 base, there was a span of 9 bases. The CDR3 covers 13 residues.

This chain uses TRBV9 with TRBJ2-7; possibly TRBD2 for D (6 bases). The CDR3 is made up of 15 amino acids. V was clipped by 0 bases and J by 7 bases, with 17 bases between them. The germline gives CDR1 SGDLS, CDR2 YYNGEE. This chain's CDR3 is CASSVGPGVSGEQYF. CDR3 coding DNA: TGTGCCAGCAGCGTAGGTCCGGGAGTGTCGGGGGAGCAGTACTTC.